This T cell receptor (beta chain) was identified in a study of cytomegalovirus exposure and HLA in healthy donors. The assay was immunoSEQ multiplex PCR, and TCRdb's table has in-frame clones only and misses some. The sample carries a few hundred thousand clones, 86% recorded once. CDR3 length: 15 amino acids. Trimming cost V 8 bases and J 6 bases; bases outside gene matches: 15. The germline V gene has CDR1 SGHVS and CDR2 FNYEAQ. Source material: PBMCs. The clonotype originates from a woman between 18 and 29 years old in good health and CMV-seronegative. This chain links TRBV7-6 with TRBJ2-5; 7 bases are a match to TRBD2. CDR3 sequence: CASWGWGGSGKTQYF. The CDR3 DNA reads as TGTGCCAGCTGGGGCTGGGGGGGATCGGGGAAGACCCAGTACTTC.